These 4 T cell receptor beta chains share one sample of origin, sequenced in a study of tissue T cells after allogeneic stem cell transplantation. The data were produced by immunoSEQ multiplex PCR, yet TCRdb's version contains in-frame clones alone and is incomplete. The top ten hold 1.8% of the sample, which has around 10,000 clones, 35% to 40% seen once. Stated time point: mouse harvest day 7 after allogeneic transplant. Tail vein injection delivered 10^7 T-cell-depleted bone marrow cells and 10^6 splenic CD5+ T cells. The sequenced sample consisted of skin. The receptor set was obtained from a female BALB/c mouse given C57BL/6 T cells with graft-versus-host disease after an allogeneic hematopoietic cell transplant.

This clone appeared a single time. Here the gene names and germline are mouse. The sequenced fragment ends 1 residue before the CDR3 boundary, so the rest is inferred from the germline J gene. The rearrangement joins TRBV17 to TRBJ2-3, with 8 bases that match TRBD2. The CDR3 spans 14 residues. Per germline, CDR1 MNHDT and CDR2 YYDKIL. Trimming removed 1 base from V and 3 bases from J; junction bases left unmatched: 0. The sequenced part of the CDR3 DNA is TGTGCTAGCAGTAGAGCTGGGGGGGCAGAAACGCTGTAT. The encoded protein is CASSRAGGAETLY. The full CDR3 reads CASSRAGGAETLYF. Based on the CDR3 plus reference TRBV17 and TRBJ2-3, the full variable domain is DTTVKQNPRYKLARVGKPVNLICSQTMNHDTMYWYQKKPNQAPKLLLFYYDKILNREADTFEKFQSSRPNNSFCSLYIGSAGLEYSAMYLCASSRAGGAETLYFGSGTRLTVL.

This clone was counted between two and nine times. Genes and germline come from the mouse. The read falls 1 residue short of the CDR3 end, and the missing part is taken from the germline J gene. The rearrangement joins TRBV31 to TRBJ2-1; 14 bases fit TRBD2. V lost 1 base and J lost 7; bases outside the gene matches: 6. The CDR3 runs to 16 residues. Germline V CDR1 and CDR2: GKSSPN, SITVG. The CDR3 spells CAWSPPGLGGLAEQFF. CDR3 bases read: TGTGCCTGGAGTCCACCGGGACTGGGGGGGCTCGCTGAGCAGTTC.

This clone was seen only a few times. These gene names are mouse names. Sequencing ends 1 residue short of the CDR3 end; the germline J gene provides the rest. The chain couples TRBV3 to TRBJ1-4; 9 bases match TRBD1. The germline V gene has CDR1 SNHLY and CDR2 FYNGKV (reference sequence). The CDR3 covers 15 residues. Trimming took 2 bases from V and 7 from J; bases not matched to a gene: 5. CDR3 protein: CASSLPGQGGERLFF. Partial CDR3 DNA: TGTGCCAGCAGCTTACCGGGACAGGGAGGCGAAAGATTATTT.

Worth noting for this clone: Gene names are mouse gene names. The CDR3 end is not reached by the read, which stops 1 residue before it; the germline J gene fills it in. V is TRBV15 and J is TRBJ2-1, with TRBD1 matching over 10 bases. This CDR3 has 15 amino acids. In germline, CDR1 is SGHND, CDR2 FRSKSL. J was trimmed by 5 bases and V by 3 bases; bases with no gene match: 4. The CDR3: CASSLRTGGNAEQFF. The sequenced CDR3 bases are TGTGCCAGCAGTTTGAGGACAGGGGGTAATGCTGAGCAGTTC.